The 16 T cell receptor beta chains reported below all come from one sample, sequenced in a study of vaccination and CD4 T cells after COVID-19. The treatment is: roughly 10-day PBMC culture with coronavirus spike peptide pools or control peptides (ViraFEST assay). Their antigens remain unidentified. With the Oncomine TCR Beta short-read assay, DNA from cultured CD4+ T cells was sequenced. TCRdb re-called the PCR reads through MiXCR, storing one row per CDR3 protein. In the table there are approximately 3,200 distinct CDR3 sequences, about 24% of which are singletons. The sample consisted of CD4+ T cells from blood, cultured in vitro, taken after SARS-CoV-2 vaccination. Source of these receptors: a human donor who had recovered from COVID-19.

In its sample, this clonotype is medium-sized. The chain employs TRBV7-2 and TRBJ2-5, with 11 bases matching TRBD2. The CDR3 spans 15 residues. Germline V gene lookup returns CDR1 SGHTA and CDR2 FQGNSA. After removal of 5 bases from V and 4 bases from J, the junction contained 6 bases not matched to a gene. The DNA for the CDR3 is TGTGCCAGCAGCGTTAGCGGGGGGGCGGGAGAGACCCAGTACTTC. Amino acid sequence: CASSVSGGAGETQYF.

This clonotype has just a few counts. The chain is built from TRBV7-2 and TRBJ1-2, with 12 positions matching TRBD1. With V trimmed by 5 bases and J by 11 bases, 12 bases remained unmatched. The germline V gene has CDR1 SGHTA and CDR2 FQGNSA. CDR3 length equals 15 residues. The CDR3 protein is CASSRKGQGAVGYTF. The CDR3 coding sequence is TGTGCCAGCAGCCGTAAGGGACAGGGGGCGGTTGGTTACACCTTC.

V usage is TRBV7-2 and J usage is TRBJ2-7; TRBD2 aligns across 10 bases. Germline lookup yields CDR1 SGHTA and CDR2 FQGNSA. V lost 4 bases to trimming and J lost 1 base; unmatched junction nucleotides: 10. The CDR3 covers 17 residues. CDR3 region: CASSSYERGGRSYEQYF. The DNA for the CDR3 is TGTGCCAGCAGCTCCTACGAGCGGGGGGGCCGGTCCTACGAGCAGTACTTC. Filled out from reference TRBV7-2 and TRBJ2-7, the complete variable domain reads GAGVSQSPSNKVTEKGKDVELRCDPISGHTALYWYRQSLGQGLEFLIYFQGNSAPDKSGLPSDRFSAERTGGSVSTLTIQRTQQEDSAVYLCASSSYERGGRSYEQYFGPGTRLTVT.

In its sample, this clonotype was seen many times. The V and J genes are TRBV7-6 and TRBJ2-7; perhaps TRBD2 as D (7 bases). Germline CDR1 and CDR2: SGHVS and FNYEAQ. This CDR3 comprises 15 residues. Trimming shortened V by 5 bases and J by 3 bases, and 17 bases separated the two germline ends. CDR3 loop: CASSPRRGAGYEQYF. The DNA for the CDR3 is TGTGCCAGCAGCCCTAGACGGGGGGCCGGCTACGAGCAGTACTTC.

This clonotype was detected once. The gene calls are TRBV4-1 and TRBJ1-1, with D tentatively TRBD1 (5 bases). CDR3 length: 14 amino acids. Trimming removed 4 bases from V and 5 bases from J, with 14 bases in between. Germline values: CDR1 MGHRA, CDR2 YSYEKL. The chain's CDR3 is CASSPRGAGTEAFF. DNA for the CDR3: TGCGCCAGCAGCCCCCGTGGGGCTGGGACTGAAGCTTTCTTT.

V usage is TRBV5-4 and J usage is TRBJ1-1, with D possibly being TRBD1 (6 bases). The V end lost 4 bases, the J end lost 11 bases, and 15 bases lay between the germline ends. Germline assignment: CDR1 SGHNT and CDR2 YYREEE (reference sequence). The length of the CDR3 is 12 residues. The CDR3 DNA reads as TGTGCCAGCAGCCCCGAACAGGGAGGTGCTTTCTTT. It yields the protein CASSPEQGGAFF.

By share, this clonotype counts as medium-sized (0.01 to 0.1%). CDR3 nucleotides: TGCGCCAGCGCTCAGGGGGCGGATTCCCTCCACTTT. This translates into CASAQGADSLHF. This chain joins TRBV4-1 and TRBJ1-6; the match to TRBD1 covers 8 bases. V gave up 8 bases and J gave up 14 bases; unmatched junction bases: 8. This CDR3 region has 12 residues. The germline V gene encodes CDR1 MGHRA and CDR2 YSYEKL.

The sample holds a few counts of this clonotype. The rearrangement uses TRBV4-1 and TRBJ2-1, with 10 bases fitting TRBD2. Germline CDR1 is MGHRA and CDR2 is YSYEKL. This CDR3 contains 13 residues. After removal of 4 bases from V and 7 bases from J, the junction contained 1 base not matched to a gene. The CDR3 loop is CASSLAGGNEQFF. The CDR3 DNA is TGCGCCAGCAGCCTAGCGGGGGGTAATGAGCAGTTCTTC.

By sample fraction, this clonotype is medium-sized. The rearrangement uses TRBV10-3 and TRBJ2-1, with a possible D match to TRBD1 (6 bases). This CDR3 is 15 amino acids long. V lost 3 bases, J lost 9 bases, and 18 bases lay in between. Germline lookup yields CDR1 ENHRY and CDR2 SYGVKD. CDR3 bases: TGTGCCATCAGTGATAGACAGGAATCGTCCAGTGAGCAGTTCTTC. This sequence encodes CAISDRQESSSEQFF.

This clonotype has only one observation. The CDR3 DNA reads as TGCGCCAGCAGGAGTGTCCGGGGGGCCGACACTGAAGCTTTCTTT. It translates to CASRSVRGADTEAFF. The chain links TRBV4-1 to TRBJ1-1; D is possibly TRBD1 (6 bases). V shed 6 bases and J shed 3 bases, with 17 bases lying between them. This CDR3 spans 15 amino acids. Germline CDR1 reads MGHRA; CDR2 reads YSYEKL.

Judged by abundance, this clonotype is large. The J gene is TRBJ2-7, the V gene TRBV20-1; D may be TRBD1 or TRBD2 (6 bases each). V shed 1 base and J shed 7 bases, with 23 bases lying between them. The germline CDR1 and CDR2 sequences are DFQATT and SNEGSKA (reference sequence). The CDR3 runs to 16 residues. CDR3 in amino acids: CSARAEGGSFPREQYF. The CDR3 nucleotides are TGCAGTGCTAGAGCGGAAGGGGGGTCGTTCCCTCGGGAGCAGTACTTC.

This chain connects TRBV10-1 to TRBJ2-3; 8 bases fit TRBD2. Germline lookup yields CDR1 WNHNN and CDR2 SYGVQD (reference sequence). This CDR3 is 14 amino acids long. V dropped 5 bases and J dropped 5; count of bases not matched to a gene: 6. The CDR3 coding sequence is TGCGCCAGCAGTTTAGCGGGGATCAAAGATACGCAGTATTTT. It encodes CASSLAGIKDTQYF.

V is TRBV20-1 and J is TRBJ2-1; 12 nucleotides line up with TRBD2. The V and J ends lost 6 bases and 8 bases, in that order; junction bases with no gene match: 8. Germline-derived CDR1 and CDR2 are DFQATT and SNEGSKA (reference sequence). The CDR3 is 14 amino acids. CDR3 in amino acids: CSALTSGGRDEQFF. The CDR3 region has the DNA TGCAGTGCCCTAACTAGCGGGGGGAGGGATGAGCAGTTCTTC.

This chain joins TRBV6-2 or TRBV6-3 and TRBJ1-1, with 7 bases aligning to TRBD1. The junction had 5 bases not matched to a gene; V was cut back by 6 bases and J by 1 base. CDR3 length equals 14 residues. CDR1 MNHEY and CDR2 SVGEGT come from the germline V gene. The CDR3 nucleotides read TGTGCCAGCAGGAGACAGGGAGCGAACACTGAAGCTTTCTTT. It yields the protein CASRRQGANTEAFF.

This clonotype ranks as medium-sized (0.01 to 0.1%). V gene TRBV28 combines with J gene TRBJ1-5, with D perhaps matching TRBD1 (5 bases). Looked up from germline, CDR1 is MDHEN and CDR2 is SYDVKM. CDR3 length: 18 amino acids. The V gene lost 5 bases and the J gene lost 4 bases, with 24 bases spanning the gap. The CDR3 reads CASSSNVYRRGVNQPQHF. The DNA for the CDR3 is TGTGCCAGCAGTAGTAACGTATACAGGAGGGGAGTTAATCAGCCCCAGCATTTT. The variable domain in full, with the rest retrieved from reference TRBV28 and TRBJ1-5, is DVKVTQSSRYLVKRTGEKVFLECVQDMDHENMFWYRQDPGLGLRLIYFSYDVKMKEKGDIPEGYSVSREKKERFSLILESASTNQTSMYLCASSSNVYRRGVNQPQHFGDGTRLSIL.

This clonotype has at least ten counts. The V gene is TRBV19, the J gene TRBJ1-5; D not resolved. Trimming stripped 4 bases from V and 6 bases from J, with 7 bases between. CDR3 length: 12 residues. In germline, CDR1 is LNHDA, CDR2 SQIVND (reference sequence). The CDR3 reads CASSTGGQPQHF. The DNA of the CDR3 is TGTGCCAGTAGTACAGGAGGTCAGCCCCAGCATTTT.